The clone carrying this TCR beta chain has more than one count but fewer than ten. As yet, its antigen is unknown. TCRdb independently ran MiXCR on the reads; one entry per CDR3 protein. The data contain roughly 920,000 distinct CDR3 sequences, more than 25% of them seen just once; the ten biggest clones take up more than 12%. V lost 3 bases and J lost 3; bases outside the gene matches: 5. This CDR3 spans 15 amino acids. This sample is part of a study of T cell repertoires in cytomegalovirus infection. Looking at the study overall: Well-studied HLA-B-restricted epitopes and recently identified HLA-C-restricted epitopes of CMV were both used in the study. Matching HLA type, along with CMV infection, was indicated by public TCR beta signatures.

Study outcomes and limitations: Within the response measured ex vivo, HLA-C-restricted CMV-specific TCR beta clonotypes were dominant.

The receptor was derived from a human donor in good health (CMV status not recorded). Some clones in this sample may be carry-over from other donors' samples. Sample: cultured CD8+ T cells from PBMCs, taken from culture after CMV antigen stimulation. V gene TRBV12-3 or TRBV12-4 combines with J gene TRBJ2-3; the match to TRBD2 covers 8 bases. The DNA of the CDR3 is TGTGCCAGCAGTTTGTATAGCGGGGAGACAGATACGCAGTATTTT. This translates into CASSLYSGETDTQYF.